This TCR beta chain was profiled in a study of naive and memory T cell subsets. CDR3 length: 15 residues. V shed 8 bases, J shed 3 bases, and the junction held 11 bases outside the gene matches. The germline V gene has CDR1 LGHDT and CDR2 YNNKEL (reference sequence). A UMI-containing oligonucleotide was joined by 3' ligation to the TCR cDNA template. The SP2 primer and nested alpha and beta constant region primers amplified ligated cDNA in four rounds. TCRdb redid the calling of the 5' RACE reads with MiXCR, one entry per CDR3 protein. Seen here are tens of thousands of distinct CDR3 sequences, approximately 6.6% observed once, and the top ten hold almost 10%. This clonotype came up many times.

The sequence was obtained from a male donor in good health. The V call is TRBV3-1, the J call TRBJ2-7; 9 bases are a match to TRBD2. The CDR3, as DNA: TGTGCCAGCGGGCATAAGGCTAGCGGGATCTACGAGCAGTACTTC. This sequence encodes CASGHKASGIYEQYF.